These T cell receptor beta chains were read from a single sample in a study of vaccination and CD4 T cells after COVID-19. For these TCRs, the target antigens are not known. TCRdb redid the calling of the PCR reads with MiXCR, one entry per CDR3 protein. The sample includes about 23,000 distinct CDR3 sequences, around three fifths seen only once; the top ten take around 3%. The sample taken for sequencing was CD4+ T cells from blood, cultured in vitro. The receptors derive from a human donor who had recovered from COVID-19. The CDR3 runs from the conserved cysteine through the conserved F or W. The order of the fields is J gene, clone size, V gene, D gene, CDR3 DNA, CDR3 protein. A D gene is named only where the DNA matches it firmly. Only some rows state a clone size, as once, few, many or a class for expanded clones.

TRBJ2-1 - TRBV20-1 - TGCAGTGCTAGAGCCCCTCAATCTTCGGGTAATGAGCAGTTCTTC CSARAPQSSGNEQFF
TRBJ1-2 - TRBV6-5 - TGTGCCAGCAGTTACTCCCGGACAGGCTACACCTTC CASSYSRTGYTF
TRBJ2-1 - TRBV7-2 TRBD2 TGTGCCAGCAGCCCTAAGCGGGGGAGCGAGCAGTTCTTC CASSPKRGSEQFF
TRBJ2-3 few TRBV30 - TGTGCCTGGAGTGTACGTTGGGAGCGCACAGATACGCAGTATTTT CAWSVRWERTDTQYF
TRBJ2-7 - TRBV24-1 - TGTGCCACCAGTGATTTGTTGACTACAAGGTTCTACGAGCAGTACTTC CATSDLLTTRFYEQYF
TRBJ1-5 few TRBV24-1 - TGTGCCACCAGTGATCAAAATACAGGCCTGGTAGGGCCCCAGCATTTT CATSDQNTGLVGPQHF
TRBJ1-4 few TRBV20-1 - TGCAGTGCTAGAGAGGGCAAGGGGTCAGAAAAACTGTTTTTT CSAREGKGSEKLFF
TRBJ1-1 few TRBV6-1 - TGTGCCAGCAGTCCTGGGAGGCGGCGGGACACTGAAGCTTTCTTT CASSPGRRRDTEAFF
TRBJ1-4 - TRBV6-2/TRBV6-3 TRBD1 TGTGCCAGCAGTACCTCGACAGGGGAAAAACTGTTTTTT CASSTSTGEKLFF
TRBJ1-1 - TRBV5-4 - TGTGCCAGCAGCTTGCGCGGGCCGATGAACACTGAAGCTTTCTTT CASSLRGPMNTEAFF
TRBJ1-1 - TRBV5-1 - TGCGCCAGCAGCTTGGGAGGGAATCTGAACACTGAAGCTTTCTTT CASSLGGNLNTEAFF
TRBJ1-2 few TRBV27 TRBD1 TGTGCCAGCAGTTTCGCGCGGAGGGGGCAATTAAACTATGGCTACACCTTC CASSFARRGQLNYGYTF
TRBJ1-2 - TRBV27 - TGTGCCAGCAGTTTAAATCCCACGGGGACTAACTATGGCTACACCTTC CASSLNPTGTNYGYTF
TRBJ2-3 - TRBV11-3 - TGTGCCAGCAGCACAGGAGCGACAGATACGCAGTATTTT CASSTGATDTQYF
TRBJ1-2 - TRBV5-4 - TGTGCCAGCAGCTGGGAGTCCCCTCGGTCGCAGGGCTACACCTTC CASSWESPRSQGYTF
TRBJ2-1 - TRBV11-1 TRBD2 TGTGCCAGCAGCTTAGTAGCGGGGGGGTACAATGAGCAGTTCTTC CASSLVAGGYNEQFF
TRBJ2-5 - TRBV6-5 TRBD1 TGTGCCAGCAGTTACTCCCCGGACAGGGGGGGAGAGACCCAGTACTTC CASSYSPDRGGETQYF
TRBJ2-7 - TRBV28 TRBD2 TGTGCCAGCATTTCTAGGGACGCGGGAGGGATTAACTTACGAGCACAGTTC CASISRDAGGINLRAQF
TRBJ1-1 - TRBV7-2 - TGTGCCAGCAGCACCTCCCCGGCGAACACTGAAGCTTTCTTT CASSTSPANTEAFF
TRBJ1-1 - TRBV6-2/TRBV6-3 TRBD1 TGTGCCAGCATAGCGACAGGGAGGACTGAAGCTTTCTTT CASIATGRTEAFF
TRBJ1-6 - TRBV11-2 TRBD1 TGTGCCAGCAGCCCGGGACAGGGGCCAGGATCACCCCTCCACTTT CASSPGQGPGSPLHF
TRBJ1-1 - TRBV2 - TGTGCCAGCGGATCACAGGGGAACACTGAAGCTTTCTTT CASGSQGNTEAFF
TRBJ1-1 few TRBV6-4 TRBD1 TGTGCCAGCAGTGAACAGGGGTCCACTGAAGCTTTCTTT CASSEQGSTEAFF
TRBJ1-5 - TRBV7-2 - TGTGCCAGCAGCTTAGGTGCGTCGATCGATCAGCCCCAGCATTTT CASSLGASIDQPQHF
TRBJ1-6 few TRBV6-1 - TGTGCCAGCAGCCCGGCCTTTAATTCACCCCTCCACTTT CASSPAFNSPLHF
TRBJ1-2 - TRBV19 - TGTGCCAGTAGTATAGTGGACTATGGCTACACCTTC CASSIVDYGYTF
TRBJ2-7 - TRBV7-9 - TGTGCCAGCAGCTTAGGGGGTGGGCAGGGTACCTACGAGCAGTACTTC CASSLGGGQGTYEQYF
TRBJ2-3 - TRBV6-2/TRBV6-3 - TGTGCCAGCAGTTACTCGAGGTCTAGCACAACGCAGTATTTT CASSYSRSSTTQYF
TRBJ2-2 - TRBV11-3 - TGTGCCAGCAGCCCGGCCCGGGCCGGGGAGCTGTTTTTT CASSPARAGELFF
TRBJ2-7 once TRBV7-2 TRBD2 TGTGCCAGCAGCTTAGAACTAGCGGGAGGCGAGCAGTACTTC CASSLELAGGEQYF
TRBJ2-7 - TRBV19 - TGTGCCAGTAATAGGACTGTCTCCTACGAGCAGTACTTC CASNRTVSYEQYF
TRBJ2-7 few TRBV20-1 TRBD1 TGCAGTGCTAGCCCAACAGGGGAGATGCAGTACTTC CSASPTGEMQYF
TRBJ2-2 once TRBV6-2/TRBV6-3 TRBD2 TGTGCCAGCAGCTGGTTACCGGGACTACGATCCGGGGAGCTGTTTTTT CASSWLPGLRSGELFF
TRBJ1-5 - TRBV6-2/TRBV6-3 - TGTGCCAGCAGGAAGACAGGTGGCGGGCAGCCCCAGCATTTT CASRKTGGGQPQHF
TRBJ2-4 - TRBV7-2 - TGTGCCAGCAGCTTAGCGTCCTGGCCAAACATTCAGTACTTC CASSLASWPNIQYF
TRBJ2-3 - TRBV4-1 - TGCGCCAGCAGCCAAGAAGGGGACGGGCCCGTAGGCGTTCGATCGCAGTATTTT CASSQEGDGPVGVRSQYF
TRBJ1-2 - TRBV6-2/TRBV6-3 TRBD1 TGTGCCAGCAGTTACTCCTGGGGCGGACAGGGAGCTAACTATGGCTACACCTTC CASSYSWGGQGANYGYTF
TRBJ1-6 - TRBV27 - TGTGCCAGCAGTTTATCGAGGGTTTCACCCCTCCACTTT CASSLSRVSPLHF
TRBJ1-4 few TRBV20-1 - TGCAGTGCTGGGGGCGCGGGAACGAATGAAAAACTGTTTTTT CSAGGAGTNEKLFF
TRBJ2-7 - TRBV20-1 TRBD1 TGCAGTGCTAGGGGTGGGGGACAGGGGTACGAGCAGTACTTC CSARGGGQGYEQYF
TRBJ2-3 few TRBV20-1 - TGCAGTGCCCCCTTCGCCACAGATACGCAGTATTTT CSAPFATDTQYF
TRBJ1-6 - TRBV30 TRBD1 TGTGCCTGGGGCGGGGAGACAGGGGATAATTCACCCCTCCACTTT CAWGGETGDNSPLHF
TRBJ1-1 - TRBV19 - TGTGCCAGTAGGTCTTCCGGGGCGGGGAACACTGAAGCTTTCTTT CASRSSGAGNTEAFF
TRBJ2-1 - TRBV11-3 - TGTGCCAGCAGCTTATCCCCGAGGGTGAGCAATGAGCAGTTCTTC CASSLSPRVSNEQFF
TRBJ2-7 few TRBV6-1 - TGTGCCAGCAGCAGGACTCTAAACTACGAGCAGTACTTC CASSRTLNYEQYF
TRBJ1-5 - TRBV19 - TGTGCCAGTAGCCGGGGACAAGGCAATCAGCCCCAGCATTTT CASSRGQGNQPQHF
TRBJ1-2 few TRBV6-1 - TGTGCCAGCAGTGGCTCAGGGGAGGATGGCTACACCTTC CASSGSGEDGYTF
TRBJ1-1 few TRBV6-2/TRBV6-3 TRBD1 TGTGCCAGCAGTTTAACAGGGGGAATGAACACTGAAGCTTTCTTT CASSLTGGMNTEAFF
TRBJ1-1 few TRBV12-3/TRBV12-4 - TGTGCCAGCAGTTTATTCCAGGGCACTGAAGCTTTCTTT CASSLFQGTEAFF
TRBJ2-1 - TRBV28 TRBD2 TGTGCCAGCAGTTCCGGACTAGCGGCGTACAATGAGCAGTTCTTC CASSSGLAAYNEQFF
TRBJ1-2 - TRBV28 - TGTGCCAGCAGTTTTAGGGGGTTTGATCGGTATAACTATGGCTACACCTTC CASSFRGFDRYNYGYTF